Below, 11 T cell receptor beta chains from the same sample are listed, as sequenced in a study of cytomegalovirus exposure and HLA in healthy donors. Profiled with immunoSEQ multiplex PCR; TCRdb holds only in-frame clones, not every one. The profile shows 71,000 or so clones, around 93% of them singletons. The sequencing sample was made of PBMCs. The receptors stem from a young woman in good health and CMV-seronegative.

This chain links TRBV7-9 with TRBJ1-2, with a tentative D call TRBD1 (6 bases). CDR1 and CDR2 from the germline V gene are SEHNR and FQNEAQ (reference sequence). There are 18 residues in the CDR3. Trimming took off 5 bases at V and 2 bases at J, with 24 bases between the two ends. Here the CDR3 reads CASSASGTPLEGNYGYTF. The CDR3 nucleotides are TGTGCCAGCAGCGCCTCCGGGACACCTCTCGAGGGCAACTATGGCTACACCTTC.

The chain couples TRBV7-8 to TRBJ1-2; TRBD1 is a possible D gene (5 bases). The CDR3 totals 15 residues. V was pared by 1 base and J by 5 bases, with 14 bases between. Germline V gene data show CDR1 as SGHVS and CDR2 as FQNEAQ. This CDR3 reads CASSLGFAGTYGYTF. The CDR3 DNA reads TGTGCCAGCAGCTTAGGATTCGCGGGGACGTATGGCTACACCTTC.

The chain is built from TRBV7-9 and TRBJ2-4, with 10 positions matching TRBD2. This CDR3 is built from 14 residues. V trimming: 5 bases; J trimming: 10 bases; junction bases outside the gene matches: 8. Germline V gives CDR1 SEHNR, CDR2 FQNEAQ (reference sequence). CDR3 region: CASSTGTAGGIQYF. In DNA, the CDR3 is TGTGCCAGCAGCACGGGGACAGCGGGAGGGATTCAGTACTTC.

V usage is TRBV6-1 and J usage is TRBJ2-7; a weak D match, TRBD1 (6 bases). The CDR3 runs 14 residues. Per the germline V gene, CDR1 is MNHNS and CDR2 is SASEGT. Trimming shortened V by 4 bases and J by 3 bases, and 13 bases separated the two germline ends. CDR3 region: CASSASQGFYEQYF. CDR3 DNA sequence: TGTGCCAGCAGTGCCTCACAGGGTTTCTACGAGCAGTACTTC.

This clone was seen once. The genes are TRBV11-2 and TRBJ2-1, with a weak D call TRBD2 (6 bases). The germline gives CDR1 SGHAT, CDR2 FQNNGV. Trimming cost V 5 bases and J 2 bases, with 10 bases left between them. The length of the CDR3 is 14 residues. The CDR3 reads CASSGGGTYNEQFF. The CDR3 DNA sequence: TGTGCCAGCAGCGGGGGAGGCACCTACAATGAGCAGTTCTTC.

In DNA, the CDR3 is TGCAGTGCTCTCCTTTATGGCTACACCTTC. Encoded protein: CSALLYGYTF. This chain uses TRBV20-1 with TRBJ1-2; D is unresolved. CDR1 and CDR2 from the germline V gene are DFQATT and SNEGSKA (reference sequence). This CDR3 has 10 residues. V was cut by 5 bases and J by 5 bases, with 6 bases left in between.

The V call is TRBV2, the J call TRBJ1-5; 7 bases agree with TRBD1. V trimming: 2 bases; J trimming: 4 bases; junction bases outside the gene matches: 5. Germline V CDR1 and CDR2: SNHLY, FYNNEI. CDR3 length: 15 amino acids. CDR3 nucleotide sequence: TGTGCCAGCAGTGAAAGGGGGCTCGGTAATCAGCCCCAGCATTTT. Translation: CASSERGLGNQPQHF.

This clone appeared once. The V call is TRBV6-5, the J call TRBJ2-2; TRBD2 aligns across 7 bases. Germline lookup yields CDR1 MNHEY and CDR2 SVGAGI. The CDR3 length is 14 residues. Trimming cost V 0 bases and J 5 bases; bases outside gene matches: 0. In DNA form, the CDR3 reads TGTGCCAGCAGTTACTCGGGGGGGACCGGGGAGCTGTTTTTT. It translates to CASSYSGGTGELFF.

This chain links TRBV18 with TRBJ2-1, with D tentatively TRBD1 (7 bases). Germline V gene lookup returns CDR1 KGHSH and CDR2 LQKENI. V lost 6 bases and J lost 0, with 18 bases in between. CDR3 size: 17 residues. This CDR3 reads CASSYLGRGDSYNEQFF. The CDR3 nucleotides read TGTGCCAGCTCTTACCTTGGCAGGGGGGACTCCTACAATGAGCAGTTCTTC.

The chain employs TRBV2 and TRBJ2-7; possible D gene TRBD2, 6 bases. The ends were cut back, 3 bases at V and 2 bases at J, with 8 bases in the middle. The CDR3 is 13 residues long. Germline CDR1 is SNHLY and CDR2 is FYNNEI. CDR3 in amino acids: CASSEGLAYEQYF. The CDR3 nucleotides are TGTGCCAGCAGTGAGGGACTGGCCTACGAGCAGTACTTC.

J is TRBJ2-5 and V is TRBV7-2, with D maybe TRBD1 (5 bases). V gave up 0 bases and J gave up 4 bases, with 9 bases separating them. The CDR3 totals 14 residues. Germline V gene sequence: CDR1 SGHTA, CDR2 FQGNSA. CDR3 sequence (DNA): TGTGCCAGCAGCTTAGCTGCAGGGCTAGAGACCCAGTACTTC. This gives the protein CASSLAAGLETQYF.